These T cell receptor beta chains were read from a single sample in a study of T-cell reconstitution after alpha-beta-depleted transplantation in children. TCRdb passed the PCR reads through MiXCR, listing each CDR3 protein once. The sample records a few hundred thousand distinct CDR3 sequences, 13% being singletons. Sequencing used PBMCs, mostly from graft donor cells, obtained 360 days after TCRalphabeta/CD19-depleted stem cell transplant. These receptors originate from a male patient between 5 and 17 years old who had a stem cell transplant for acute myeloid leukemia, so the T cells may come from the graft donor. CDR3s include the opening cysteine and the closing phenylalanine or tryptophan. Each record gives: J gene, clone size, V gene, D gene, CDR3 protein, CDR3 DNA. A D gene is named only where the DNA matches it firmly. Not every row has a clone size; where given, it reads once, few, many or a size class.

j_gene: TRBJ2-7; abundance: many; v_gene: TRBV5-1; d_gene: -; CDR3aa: CASSLVTMAGEQYF; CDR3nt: TGCGCCAGCAGCTTGGTGACAATGGCGGGGGAGCAGTACTTC
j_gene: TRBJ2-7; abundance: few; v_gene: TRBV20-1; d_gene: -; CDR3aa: CSAPYSGISYEQYF; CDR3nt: TGCAGTGCCCCCTATTCGGGGATCAGTTACGAGCAGTACTTC
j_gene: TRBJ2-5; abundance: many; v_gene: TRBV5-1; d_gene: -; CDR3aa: CASSTGGGETQYF; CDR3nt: TGCGCCAGCAGTACCGGGGGAGGAGAGACCCAGTACTTC
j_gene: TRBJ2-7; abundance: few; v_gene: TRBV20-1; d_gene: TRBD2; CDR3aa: CSASALAGAYEQYF; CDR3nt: TGCAGTGCTAGTGCATTAGCGGGAGCCTACGAGCAGTACTTC
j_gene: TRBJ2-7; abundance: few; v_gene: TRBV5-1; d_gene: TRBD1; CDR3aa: CASSLETGGREQYF; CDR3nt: TGCGCCAGCAGCTTGGAGACAGGGGGCCGCGAGCAGTACTTC
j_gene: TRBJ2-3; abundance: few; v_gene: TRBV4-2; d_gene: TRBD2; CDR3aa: CASSRPRTSGRQGTDTQYF; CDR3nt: TGTGCCAGCAGCCGACCTCGGACTAGCGGGAGGCAGGGCACAGATACGCAGTATTTT
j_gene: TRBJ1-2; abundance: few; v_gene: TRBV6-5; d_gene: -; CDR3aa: CASSYPGYGYTF; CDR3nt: TGTGCCAGCAGTTACCCAGGCTATGGCTACACCTTC
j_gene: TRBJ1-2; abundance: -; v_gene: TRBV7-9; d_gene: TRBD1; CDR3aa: CASSLAGQGAVYGYTF; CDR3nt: TGTGCCAGCAGCTTAGCGGGACAGGGGGCCGTCTATGGCTACACCTTC
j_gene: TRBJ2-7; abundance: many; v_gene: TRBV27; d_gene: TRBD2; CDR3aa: CASSLGWEGSYEQYF; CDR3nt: TGTGCCAGCAGTTTGGGTTGGGAGGGGTCCTACGAGCAGTACTTC
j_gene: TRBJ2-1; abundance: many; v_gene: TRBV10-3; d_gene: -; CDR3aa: CASSSVSYNEQFF; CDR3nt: TGTGCCAGCTCTAGCGTATCCTACAATGAGCAGTTCTTC
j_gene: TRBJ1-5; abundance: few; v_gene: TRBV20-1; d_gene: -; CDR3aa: CSARDGGQGSNQPQHF; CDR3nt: TGCAGTGCTAGAGATGGGGGGCAGGGAAGCAATCAGCCCCAGCATTTT
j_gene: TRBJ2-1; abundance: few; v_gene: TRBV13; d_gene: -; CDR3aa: CASSLITAGGNEQFF; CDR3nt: TGTGCCAGCAGCTTAATAACAGCCGGGGGCAATGAGCAGTTCTTC
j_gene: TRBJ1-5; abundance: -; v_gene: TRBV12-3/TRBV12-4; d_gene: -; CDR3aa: CASRLQGVEPQHF; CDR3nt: TGTGCCAGCAGGTTACAGGGAGTGGAGCCCCAGCATTTT
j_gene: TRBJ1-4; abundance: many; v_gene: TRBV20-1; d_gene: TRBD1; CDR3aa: CSASDPTRTGVTNEKLFF; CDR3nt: TGCAGTGCTAGCGACCCAACGAGGACAGGGGTCACTAATGAAAAACTGTTTTTT
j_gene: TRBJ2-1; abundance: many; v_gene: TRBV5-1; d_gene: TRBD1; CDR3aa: CASSFHADRTSYNEQFF; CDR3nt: TGCGCCAGCAGCTTTCACGCGGACAGGACCTCCTACAATGAGCAGTTCTTC
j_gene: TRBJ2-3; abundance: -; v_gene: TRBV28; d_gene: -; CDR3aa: CAIRRLGDTQYF; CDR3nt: TGTGCCATCAGAAGGTTGGGGGATACGCAGTATTTT
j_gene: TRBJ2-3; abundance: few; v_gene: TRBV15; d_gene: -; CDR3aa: CATSRHLSPGLTDTQYF; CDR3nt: TGTGCCACCAGCAGACACCTGTCTCCGGGGCTCACAGATACGCAGTATTTT
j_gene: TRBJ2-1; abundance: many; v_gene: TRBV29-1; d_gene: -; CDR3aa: CSVRGGGYNEQFF; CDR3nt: TGCAGCGTTAGGGGGGGAGGGTACAATGAGCAGTTCTTC
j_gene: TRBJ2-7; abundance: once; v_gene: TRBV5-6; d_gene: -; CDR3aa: CASSPGLLRGEQYF; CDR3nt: TGTGCCAGCAGCCCCGGGCTCCTCAGGGGCGAGCAGTACTTC
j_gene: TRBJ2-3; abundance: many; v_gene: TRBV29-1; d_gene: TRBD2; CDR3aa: CSVEGAGDVDTQYF; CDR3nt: TGCAGCGTTGAAGGAGCGGGAGATGTGGATACGCAGTATTTT
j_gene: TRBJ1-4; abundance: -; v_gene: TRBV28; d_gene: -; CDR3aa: CASSPPEGGHEKLFF; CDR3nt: TGTGCCAGCAGCCCCCCCGAGGGGGGTCATGAAAAACTGTTTTTT
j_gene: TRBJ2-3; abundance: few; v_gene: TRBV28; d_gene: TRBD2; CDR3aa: CASTTPTSGRADTQYF; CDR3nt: TGTGCCAGCACCACACCGACTAGCGGGAGGGCAGATACGCAGTATTTT
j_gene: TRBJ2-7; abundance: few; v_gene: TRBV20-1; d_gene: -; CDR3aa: CSARPRGGSYEQYF; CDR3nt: TGCAGTGCTAGACCAAGGGGGGGATCCTACGAGCAGTACTTC
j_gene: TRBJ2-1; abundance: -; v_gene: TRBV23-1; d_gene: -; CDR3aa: CASSHTGRDEQFF; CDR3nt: TGCGCCAGCAGTCACACAGGGAGGGATGAGCAGTTCTTC
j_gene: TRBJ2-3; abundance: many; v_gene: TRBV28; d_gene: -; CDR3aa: CASSYVPGLTDTQYF; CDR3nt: TGTGCCAGCAGTTACGTTCCAGGGCTAACAGATACGCAGTATTTT
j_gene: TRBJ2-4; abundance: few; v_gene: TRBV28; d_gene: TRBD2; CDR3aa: CATRQFGGSGGGNIQYF; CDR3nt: TGTGCCACTCGCCAATTCGGGGGATCCGGGGGGGGAAACATTCAGTACTTC
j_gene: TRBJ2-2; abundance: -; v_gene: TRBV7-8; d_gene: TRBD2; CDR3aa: CASRPTRTGLAGVTGELFF; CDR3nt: TGTGCCAGCAGGCCTACTAGGACAGGACTAGCGGGAGTAACCGGGGAGCTGTTTTTT
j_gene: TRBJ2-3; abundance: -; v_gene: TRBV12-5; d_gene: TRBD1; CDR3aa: CASALDRAADTQYF; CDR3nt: TGTGCTAGTGCCTTGGACAGGGCCGCAGATACGCAGTATTTT
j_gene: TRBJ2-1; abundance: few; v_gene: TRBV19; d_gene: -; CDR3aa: CASSILSGSYNEQFF; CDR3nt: TGTGCCAGTAGTATTTTGTCAGGGTCCTACAATGAGCAGTTCTTC
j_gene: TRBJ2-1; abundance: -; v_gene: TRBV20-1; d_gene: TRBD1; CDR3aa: CSALGQGSHNEQFF; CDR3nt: TGCAGTGCCCTCGGACAGGGGTCCCACAATGAGCAGTTCTTC
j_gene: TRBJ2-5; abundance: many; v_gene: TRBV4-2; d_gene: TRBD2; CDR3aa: CASSQRTNSGIQETQYF; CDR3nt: TGTGCCAGCAGCCAACGGACGAATAGCGGGATCCAAGAGACCCAGTACTTC
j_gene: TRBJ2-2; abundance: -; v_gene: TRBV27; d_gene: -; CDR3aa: CASSLALGLYTGELFF; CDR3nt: TGTGCCAGCAGTCTGGCTCTGGGATTGTACACCGGGGAGCTGTTTTTT
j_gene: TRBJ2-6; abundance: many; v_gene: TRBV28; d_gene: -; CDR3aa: CASSSQLSGANVLTF; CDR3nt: TGTGCCAGCAGTTCGCAGCTCTCTGGGGCCAACGTCCTGACTTTC
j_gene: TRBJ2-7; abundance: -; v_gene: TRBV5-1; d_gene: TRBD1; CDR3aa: CASSFGDRGSYEQYF; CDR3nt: TGCGCCAGCAGCTTTGGGGACAGGGGGTCGTACGAGCAGTACTTC
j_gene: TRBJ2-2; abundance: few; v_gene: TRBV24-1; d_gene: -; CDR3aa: CATSDLHGGSRTGELFF; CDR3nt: TGTGCCACCAGTGATTTGCATGGAGGGTCGCGCACCGGGGAGCTGTTTTTT
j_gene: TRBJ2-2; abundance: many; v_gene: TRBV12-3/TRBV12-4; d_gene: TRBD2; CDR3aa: CASSRATGTTTGELFF; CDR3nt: TGTGCCAGCAGTCGCGCCACCGGGACTACCACCGGGGAGCTGTTTTTT
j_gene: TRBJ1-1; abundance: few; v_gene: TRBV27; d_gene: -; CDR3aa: CASSQRQLGGNTEAFF; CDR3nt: TGTGCCAGCAGCCAAAGACAACTGGGAGGGAACACTGAAGCTTTCTTT
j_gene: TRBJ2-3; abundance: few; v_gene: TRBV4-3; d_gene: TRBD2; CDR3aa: CASSQDIGRTSGRGADTQYF; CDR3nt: TGCGCCAGCAGCCAAGATATCGGAAGGACTAGCGGGAGGGGAGCAGATACGCAGTATTTT
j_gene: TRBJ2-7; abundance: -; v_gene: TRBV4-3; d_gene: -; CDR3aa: CASSQAVRAPYEQYF; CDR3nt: TGCGCCAGCAGCCAAGCTGTCAGGGCCCCCTACGAGCAGTACTTC
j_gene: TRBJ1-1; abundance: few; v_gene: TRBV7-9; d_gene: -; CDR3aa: CASSPKDKLNTEAFF; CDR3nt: TGTGCCAGCAGCCCAAAGGACAAGTTGAACACTGAAGCTTTCTTT
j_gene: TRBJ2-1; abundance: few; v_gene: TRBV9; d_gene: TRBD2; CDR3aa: CASSDAAGEAYNEQFF; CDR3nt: TGTGCCAGCAGCGACGCAGCGGGAGAGGCCTACAATGAGCAGTTCTTC
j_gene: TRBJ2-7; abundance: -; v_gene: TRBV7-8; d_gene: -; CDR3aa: CAFLMGGEQYF; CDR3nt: TGTGCCTTTCTGATGGGAGGCGAGCAGTACTTC
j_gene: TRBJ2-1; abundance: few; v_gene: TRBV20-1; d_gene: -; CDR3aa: CSACLGELPNEQFF; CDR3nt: TGCAGTGCTTGTTTGGGGGAGCTCCCCAATGAGCAGTTCTTC
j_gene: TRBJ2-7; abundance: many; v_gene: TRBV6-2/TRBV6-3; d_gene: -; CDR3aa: CASSWPQEGASYEQYF; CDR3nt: TGTGCCAGCAGTTGGCCTCAGGAGGGGGCCTCCTACGAGCAGTACTTC
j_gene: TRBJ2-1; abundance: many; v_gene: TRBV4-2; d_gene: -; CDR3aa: CASSQDGQIGNEQFF; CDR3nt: TGTGCCAGCAGCCAAGACGGACAGATCGGCAATGAGCAGTTCTTC
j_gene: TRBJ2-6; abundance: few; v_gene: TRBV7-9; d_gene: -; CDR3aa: CASSSNSGPSGANVLTF; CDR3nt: TGTGCCAGCAGCTCCAACTCCGGGCCCTCTGGGGCCAACGTCCTGACTTTC
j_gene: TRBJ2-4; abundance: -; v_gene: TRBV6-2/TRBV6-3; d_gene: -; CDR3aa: CASSKTGAPNIQYF; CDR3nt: TGTGCCAGCAGTAAGACAGGTGCCCCAAACATTCAGTACTTC
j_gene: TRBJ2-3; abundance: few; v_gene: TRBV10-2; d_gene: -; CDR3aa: CASSGGLETQYF; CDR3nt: TGCGCCAGCAGTGGAGGGTTGGAGACGCAGTATTTT
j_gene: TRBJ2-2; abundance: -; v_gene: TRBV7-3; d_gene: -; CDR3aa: CASSLMAFTGELFF; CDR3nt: TGTGCCAGCAGCTTAATGGCGTTCACCGGGGAGCTGTTTTTT
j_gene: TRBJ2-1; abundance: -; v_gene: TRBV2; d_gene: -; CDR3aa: CASSEARAPGEQFF; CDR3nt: TGTGCCAGCAGTGAAGCAAGGGCGCCAGGCGAGCAGTTCTTC
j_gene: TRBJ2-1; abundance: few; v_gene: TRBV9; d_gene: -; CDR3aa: CASSVVASVEQFF; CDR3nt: TGTGCCAGCAGCGTAGTAGCGAGCGTTGAGCAGTTCTTC
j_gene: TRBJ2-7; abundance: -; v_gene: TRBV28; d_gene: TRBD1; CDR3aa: CASSRWDRRDEQYF; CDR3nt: TGTGCCAGCAGCCGATGGGACAGAAGGGACGAGCAGTACTTC
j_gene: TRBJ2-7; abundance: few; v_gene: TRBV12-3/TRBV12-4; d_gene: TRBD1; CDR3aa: CASSENPTGTGAKEQYF; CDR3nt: TGTGCCAGCAGTGAAAACCCTACCGGGACAGGGGCGAAAGAGCAGTACTTC
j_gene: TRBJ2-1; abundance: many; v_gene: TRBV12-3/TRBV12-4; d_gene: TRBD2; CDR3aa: CASRGAGGTYNEQFF; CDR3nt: TGTGCCAGCAGAGGAGCGGGAGGAACCTACAATGAGCAGTTCTTC